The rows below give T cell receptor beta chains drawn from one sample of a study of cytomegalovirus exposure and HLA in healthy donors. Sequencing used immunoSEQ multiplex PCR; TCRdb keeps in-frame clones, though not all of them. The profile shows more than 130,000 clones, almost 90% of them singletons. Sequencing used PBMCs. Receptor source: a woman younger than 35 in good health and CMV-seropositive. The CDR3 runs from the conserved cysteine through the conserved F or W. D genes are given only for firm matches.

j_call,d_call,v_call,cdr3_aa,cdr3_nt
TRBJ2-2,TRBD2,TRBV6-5,CASRRAGGTTGELFF,TGTGCCAGCAGGAGAGCGGGGGGGACCACCGGGGAGCTGTTTTTT
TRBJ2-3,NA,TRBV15,CATSRDRPDTQYF,TGTGCCACCAGCAGAGATCGTCCAGATACGCAGTATTTT
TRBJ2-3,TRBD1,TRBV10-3,CAISDYDRESTDTQYF,TGTGCCATCAGTGACTATGACAGGGAATCCACAGATACGCAGTATTTT
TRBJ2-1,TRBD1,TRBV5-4,CASSQGQDNNEQFF,TGTGCCAGCAGCCAGGGACAGGATAACAATGAGCAGTTCTTC
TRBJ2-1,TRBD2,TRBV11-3,CASSLASGRTDEQFF,TGTGCCAGCAGCTTGGCTAGCGGGAGAACGGATGAGCAGTTCTTC
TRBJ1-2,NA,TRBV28,CASSLGGAGGYTF,TGTGCCAGCAGTCTCGGGGGGGCGGGAGGCTACACCTTC
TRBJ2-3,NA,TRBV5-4,CASSLGGNANTQYF,TGTGCCAGCAGCTTGGGCGGGAACGCGAATACGCAGTATTTT
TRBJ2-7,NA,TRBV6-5,CASRQRAWYEQYF,TGTGCCAGTAGACAGCGAGCTTGGTACGAGCAGTACTTC
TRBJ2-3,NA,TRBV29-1,CSVRVSVSTDTQYF,TGCAGCGTTCGGGTGTCCGTTTCCACAGATACGCAGTATTTT
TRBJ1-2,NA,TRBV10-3,CAIRELNGYTF,TGTGCCATCAGGGAGTTAAATGGCTACACCTTC
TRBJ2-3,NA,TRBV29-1,CSVTGYSTSMDTQYF,TGCAGCGTTACCGGTTACAGCACCAGCATGGATACGCAGTATTTT
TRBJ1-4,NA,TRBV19,CASRISEKLFF,TGTGCCAGTCGTATATCGGAAAAACTGTTTTTT
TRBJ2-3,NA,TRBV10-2,CASRGGASTDTQYF,TGCGCCAGCAGGGGGGGAGCGAGCACAGATACGCAGTATTTT
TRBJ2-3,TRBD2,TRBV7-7,CASSSGLAGGTDTQYF,TGTGCTAGCAGCTCCGGACTAGCGGGAGGGACAGATACGCAGTATTTT
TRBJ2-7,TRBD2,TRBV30,CAWSGGGYEQYF,TGTGCCTGGAGTGGGGGGGGATACGAGCAGTACTTC
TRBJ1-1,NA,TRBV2,CASCAAKVEAFF,TGTGCCAGCTGCGCGGCAAAAGTTGAAGCTTTCTTT
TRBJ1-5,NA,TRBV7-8,CASSPEAGEVQPQHF,TGTGCCAGCAGCCCAGAGGCAGGGGAAGTTCAGCCCCAGCATTTT
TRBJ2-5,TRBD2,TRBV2,CASRGDQETQYF,TGTGCCAGCCGGGGGGACCAAGAGACCCAGTACTTC